A single sample gave rise to the 13 T cell receptor beta chains below, sequenced in a study of OX40 agonist ivuxolimab in advanced cancers. TCRdb's copy holds only in-frame clones and misses some; the assay was immunoSEQ multiplex PCR. The profile shows about 88,000 clones, approximately 85% of them singletons. The input for sequencing was CD4+ or CD8+ T cells sorted from blood, taken in a trial of the OX40 agonist ivuxolimab. These receptors all come from an adult with an advanced solid tumor such as melanoma, head and neck, liver or kidney cancer.

The V and J genes are TRBV14 and TRBJ2-1, with D uncertain. Looked up from germline, CDR1 is SGHDN and CDR2 is FVKESK. V was clipped by 2 bases and J by 6 bases, with 11 bases between them. This CDR3 region has 14 residues. This chain's CDR3 is CASSQPSKVNEQFF. The CDR3 coding sequence is TGTGCCAGCAGCCAACCTAGTAAGGTCAATGAGCAGTTCTTC. Full variable domain (rest looked up from reference TRBV14 and TRBJ2-1): EAGVTQFPSHSVIEKGQTVTLRCDPISGHDNLYWYRRVMGKEIKFLLHFVKESKQDESGMPNNRFLAERTGGTYSTLKVQPAELEDSGVYFCASSQPSKVNEQFFGPGTRLTVL.

V gene TRBV5-6 combines with J gene TRBJ2-1; D remains ambiguous. CDR1 and CDR2 from the germline V gene are SGHDT and YYEEEE. The CDR3 consists of 15 residues. V was shortened by 0 bases and J by 1 base, with 8 bases between the two germline ends. In DNA, the CDR3 is TGTGCCAGCAGCTTGGGGTGGAAATCCTACAATGAGCAGTTCTTC. Protein product: CASSLGWKSYNEQFF.

The chain recombines TRBV6-6 with TRBJ2-1, with 8 bases lining up with TRBD2. Germline V gives CDR1 MNHNY, CDR2 SVGAGI (reference sequence). The V and J ends lost 6 bases and 4 bases, in that order; junction bases with no gene match: 8. The CDR3 totals 15 residues. CDR3 in amino acids: CASRPGTSGYNEQFF. CDR3 nucleotide sequence: TGTGCCAGCAGACCGGGGACTAGTGGGTACAATGAGCAGTTCTTC.

The CDR3 reads CASSQFLTSDREQFF. As DNA, the CDR3 is TGCGCCAGCAGCCAATTTTTGACTAGCGACCGTGAGCAGTTCTTC. The gene calls are TRBV4-1 and TRBJ2-1; 8 bases match TRBD2. This CDR3 has 15 residues. The J segment lost 9 bases and the V segment lost 2 bases, leaving 9 bases of the junction unmatched. Looked up from germline, CDR1 is MGHRA and CDR2 is YSYEKL.

The chain joins TRBV28 to TRBJ2-3; D not resolved. CDR1 and CDR2 from the germline V gene are MDHEN and SYDVKM. V was trimmed by 1 base and J by 1 base, leaving 9 bases between them. The CDR3 sequence is 15 residues long. CDR3 bases: TGTGCCAGCAGTTTATCCGAAACTCGCACAGATACGCAGTATTTT. This translates into CASSLSETRTDTQYF.

The rearrangement links TRBV6-5 to TRBJ2-1; D gene unclear. This CDR3 comprises 11 residues. CDR1 is MNHEY and CDR2 is SVGAGI in the germline V gene. V was pared by 2 bases and J by 10 bases, with 6 bases between. The CDR3, as DNA: TGTGCCAGCAGTTACGGTGGCGAGCAGTTCTTC. It codes for CASSYGGEQFF.

This chain links TRBV5-4 with TRBJ2-1; a weak D match, TRBD2 (6 bases). The germline CDR1 and CDR2 sequences are SGHNT and YYREEE (reference sequence). Trimming removed 0 bases from V and 2 bases from J, with 12 bases in between. The CDR3 length is 16 residues. CDR3 coding DNA: TGTGCCAGCAGCTTGGGGGTAGCGGATACCTACAATGAGCAGTTCTTC. It codes for CASSLGVADTYNEQFF.

The chain carries TRBV5-1 and TRBJ2-7, with TRBD2 matching 11 bases. Germline CDR1 reads SGHRS; CDR2 reads YFSETQ. The V gene end was trimmed by 4 bases and the J gene end by 1 base; junction bases not matched to a gene: 13. There are 18 residues in the CDR3. CDR3 protein: CASSPRTSGPEISYEQYF. CDR3 sequence (DNA): TGCGCCAGCAGCCCTAGGACTAGCGGGCCCGAGATTTCCTACGAGCAGTACTTC.

This chain's CDR3 is CASSLAGAFHGNTIYF. Here the CDR3 DNA reads TGCGCCAGCAGCTTGGCTGGGGCATTTCACGGAAACACCATATATTTT. This chain connects TRBV5-1 to TRBJ1-3; D is possibly TRBD1 (5 bases). The ends were cut back, 0 bases at V and 4 bases at J, with 14 bases in the middle. CDR3 size: 16 residues. Per germline, CDR1 SGHRS and CDR2 YFSETQ.

This sequence joins TRBV11-2 and TRBJ2-3; possible D gene TRBD2, 5 bases. The CDR3 loop spans 15 amino acids. Per germline, CDR1 SGHAT and CDR2 FQNNGV. V shed 5 bases and J shed 3 bases, with 15 bases lying between them. The CDR3 coding sequence is TGTGCCAGCAGCGCGGCGGGCGTCGTAACAGATACGCAGTATTTT. This encodes CASSAAGVVTDTQYF.

The chain employs TRBV28 and TRBJ2-1, with 9 positions matching TRBD2. The germline V gene has CDR1 MDHEN and CDR2 SYDVKM. CDR3 length: 16 residues. Germline trimming cut 2 bases from V and 4 bases from J; bases unmatched to any gene: 6. The CDR3 loop is CASSLHWREGYNEQFF. The CDR3 DNA reads as TGTGCCAGCAGTTTACATTGGCGGGAGGGTTACAATGAGCAGTTCTTC.

The V call is TRBV30, the J call TRBJ2-7; 7 nucleotides line up with TRBD1. V shed 5 bases and J 0 bases; nucleotides not matched to a gene: 4. The CDR3 totals 13 residues. The germline V gene has CDR1 GTSNPN and CDR2 SVGIG (reference sequence). This CDR3 is CAWGRDSSYEQYF. CDR3 DNA: TGTGCCTGGGGCAGGGACAGCTCCTACGAGCAGTACTTC.

The CDR3 nucleotides are TGTGCCAGCAGCCCAACAGGGTTCGGGGCGGGGACCGGGGAGCTGTTTTTT. Its translation: CASSPTGFGAGTGELFF. The V gene is TRBV7-2, the J gene TRBJ2-2; possibly TRBD1 or TRBD2 for D (6 bases each). Trimming took off 5 bases at V and 5 bases at J, with 21 bases between the two ends. The CDR3 is made up of 17 amino acids. Germline V gene lookup returns CDR1 SGHTA and CDR2 FQGNSA.